This entry lists 10 T cell receptor beta chains sequenced from one sample in a study of response to subunit inactivated influenza vaccine. TCRdb reprocessed the RT-PCR reads via MiXCR and lists one record per CDR3 protein. In the table there are fewer than 350,000 distinct CDR3 sequences, 20% to 25% of which are singletons. The source was PBMCs from blood, collected less than 22 months after vaccination. All receptors come from a man aged 45-69 years who received an inactivated influenza vaccine.

V usage is TRBV20-1 and J usage is TRBJ2-7, with TRBD1 as a possible D gene (5 bases). Deletions cut 5 bases from V and 5 bases from J, with 13 bases between. Germline V CDR1 and CDR2: DFQATT, SNEGSKA (reference sequence). The CDR3 loop spans 12 amino acids. CDR3 protein: CSARRGQDEQYF. In nucleotides, the CDR3 is TGCAGTGCTCGTAGGGGCCAAGACGAGCAGTACTTC.

This clonotype was seen just once. It may be a read error: a sequence one base away is much more abundant. The chain recombines TRBV5-1 with TRBJ1-1, with 8 nucleotides matching TRBD1. Per germline, CDR1 SGHRS and CDR2 YFSETQ. Trimming cost V 3 bases and J 0 bases; bases outside gene matches: 7. There are 16 residues in the CDR3. As DNA, the CDR3 is TGCGCCAGCAGCTCACAGGGGGTGAGAATGAACACTGAAGCTTTCTTT. It is translated as CASSSQGVRMNTEAFF.

This clonotype was seen a few times. The rearrangement uses TRBV28 and TRBJ2-5, with D perhaps matching TRBD2 (5 bases). V shed 8 bases and J shed 5 bases, with 12 bases lying between them. The CDR3 has 12 residues. CDR1 is MDHEN, CDR2 SYDVKM, per germline. The CDR3 loop reads CASGEGSETQYF. CDR3 coding DNA: TGTGCCAGCGGTGAAGGGAGTGAGACCCAGTACTTC.

This clonotype occurred many times. The V call is TRBV4-1, the J call TRBJ1-6; the D gene is possibly TRBD1 (5 bases). Trimming removed 0 bases at V and 7 bases at J, with 10 bases between. Germline-derived CDR1 and CDR2 are MGHRA and YSYEKL. This CDR3 contains 15 residues. The CDR3 here is CASSQEGTVNSPLHF. The CDR3 DNA follows: TGCGCCAGCAGCCAAGAGGGGACGGTCAATTCACCCCTCCACTTT.

This clonotype has more than one count but fewer than ten. This sequence joins TRBV5-1 and TRBJ2-1; 11 bases map to TRBD2. CDR1 and CDR2 from the germline V gene are SGHRS and YFSETQ. V gave up 1 base and J gave up 5 bases; unmatched junction bases: 5. The length of the CDR3 is 16 residues. The CDR3 bases are TGCGCCAGCAGCTTGTACGGGACTAGCGGAAACAATGAGCAGTTCTTC. It translates to CASSLYGTSGNNEQFF.

This rearrangement joins TRBV7-8 to TRBJ2-1; D not resolved. Germline V gene lookup returns CDR1 SGHVS and CDR2 FQNEAQ. Trimming removed 8 bases from V and 8 bases from J, with 22 bases in between. The CDR3 runs 15 residues. CDR3 bases: TGTGCCAGCGGGTTAGCACCGGCGAATCCTGATGAGCAGTTCTTC. This translates into CASGLAPANPDEQFF.

V and J are TRBV12-3 or TRBV12-4 and TRBJ1-1, with D perhaps matching TRBD1 (5 bases). V dropped 7 bases and J dropped 5 bases, with 11 bases sitting between them. The CDR3 sequence is 12 residues long. The CDR3 DNA reads as TGTGCCAGCATCCTGAGGACAACTGAAGCTTTCTTT. Translating it yields CASILRTTEAFF.

This clonotype appeared a few times. The rearrangement joins TRBV4-3 to TRBJ1-2; 8 bases fit TRBD1. From germline, CDR1 is LGHNA and CDR2 YSLEER. This CDR3 comprises 16 residues. V shed 1 base and J 7 bases; nucleotides not matched to a gene: 11. In DNA, the CDR3 is TGCGCCAGCAGCCAAGCCGGGAGGACAGGGCTCCCTGGCTACACCTTC. Translated, it gives CASSQAGRTGLPGYTF.

This clonotype has just one count. The rearrangement links TRBV7-8 to TRBJ2-1; the match to TRBD2 covers 12 bases. Germline V CDR1 and CDR2: SGHVS, FQNEAQ. The V gene end was trimmed by 3 bases and the J gene end by 2 bases; junction bases not matched to a gene: 8. This CDR3 region has 18 residues. CDR3 in amino acids: CASSFLTSGSTPYNEQFF. The CDR3 DNA follows: TGTGCCAGCAGCTTCCTGACTAGCGGGAGTACTCCCTACAATGAGCAGTTCTTC.

The CDR3 region has the DNA TGTGCCAGCAGCCAAGAGGACAGACCTTATGGCTACACCTTC. Translation gives CASSQEDRPYGYTF. This chain links TRBV3-1 with TRBJ1-2; D is possibly TRBD1 (6 bases). Germline V gene lookup returns CDR1 LGHDT and CDR2 YNNKEL (reference sequence). Trimming removed 0 bases from V and 5 bases from J, with 10 bases in between. CDR3 length: 14 amino acids.